What follows are 23 T cell receptor beta chains derived from one specimen sequenced in a study of Graves' ophthalmopathy and Graves' hyperthyroidism. RNA transcripts served as template for amplifying TCR beta CDR3 sequences. The first round was an RT-PCR with HTBI primers, and the second round was a multiplex PCR. TCRdb ran MiXCR on the multiplex PCR reads and lists one entry per CDR3 protein. The sample comprises 620,000 or so distinct CDR3 sequences, around a fifth of which are singletons, and approximately 7.7% rests with the top ten. Sequenced sample: peripheral blood. These receptors all stem from a woman aged 18-35 years with stable Graves' hyperthyroidism. Some clones in this sample may be carry-over from other donors' samples.

In this sample, this clonotype turned up once. The rearrangement uses TRBV19 and TRBJ1-1; possibly TRBD1 for D (6 bases). The CDR3 consists of 16 residues. V was pared by 5 bases and J by 2 bases, with 18 bases between. Germline V gene data show CDR1 as LNHDA and CDR2 as SQIVND (reference sequence). The CDR3 region is CASSLLRTARNTEAFF. In DNA, the CDR3 is TGTGCCAGTAGTCTTCTGCGGACAGCTAGAAACACTGAAGCTTTCTTT.

This chain connects TRBV6-1 to TRBJ1-2; D call uncertain. The V end was cut by 6 bases, the J end by 5 bases, with 13 bases between. CDR3 length equals 13 residues. Germline-derived CDR1 and CDR2 are MNHNS and SASEGT. The CDR3 nucleotides are TGTGCCAGCAGGAACACAACCCCTTATGGCTACACCTTC. This codes for CASRNTTPYGYTF.

This clonotype was seen ten or more times. The DNA of the CDR3 is TGTGCCATCGGAGACACTTCTAACTATGGCTACACCTTC. This sequence encodes CAIGDTSNYGYTF. This chain joins TRBV10-3 and TRBJ1-2; D is unclear. V dropped 8 bases and J dropped 0 bases, with 10 bases sitting between them. The CDR3 has 13 amino acids. From germline, CDR1 is ENHRY and CDR2 SYGVKD.

This clonotype has ten or more counts. The V call is TRBV6-2 or TRBV6-3, the J call TRBJ1-5; 7 nucleotides agree with TRBD1. Per the germline V gene, CDR1 is MNHEY and CDR2 is SVGEGT. This CDR3 comprises 15 residues. V shed 2 bases, J shed 9 bases, and the junction held 10 bases outside the gene matches. The CDR3 nucleotides are TGTGCCAGCAGTTACAGGGAGACAGGGCTTGGGCCCCAGCATTTT. It is translated as CASSYRETGLGPQHF.

This clonotype appeared many times. V and J are TRBV19 and TRBJ1-1; D ambiguous. V was shortened by 2 bases and J by 2 bases, with 9 bases between the two germline ends. The CDR3 consists of 14 residues. Germline CDR1 LNHDA, CDR2 SQIVND (reference sequence). The chain's CDR3 is CASSIHDGNTEAFF. The CDR3, as DNA: TGTGCCAGTAGTATACACGACGGTAACACTGAAGCTTTCTTT.

This chain links TRBV6-5 with TRBJ2-7; the match to TRBD2 covers 9 bases. V lost 0 bases, J lost 0 bases, and 3 bases stayed unmatched. Looked up from germline, CDR1 is MNHEY and CDR2 is SVGAGI. The CDR3 has 16 amino acids. The CDR3 nucleotides are TGTGCCAGCAGTTACTCGGCTAGCGGGACCTCCTACGAGCAGTACTTC. Translation gives CASSYSASGTSYEQYF.

In this sample, this clonotype turned up many times. Lacking the conserved final phenylalanine or tryptophan, this CDR3 likely reflects a read error. The CDR3 DNA follows: TGTGCCAGCCACCCGACAGGCCTTGTCTACGAGCAGTACCTC. It is translated as CASHPTGLVYEQYL. The chain joins TRBV27 to TRBJ2-7; possible D gene TRBD1, 6 bases. The CDR3 has 14 amino acids. V dropped 8 bases and J dropped 3 bases, with 17 bases sitting between them. Germline V lookup: CDR1 MNHEY, CDR2 SMNVEV (reference sequence).

The chain carries TRBV30 and TRBJ1-2, with 7 bases identical to TRBD1. This CDR3 region has 12 residues. With 5 bases clipped from V and 7 bases from J, the junction kept 7 bases outside the gene matches. The germline CDR1 and CDR2 sequences are GTSNPN and SVGIG (reference sequence). As DNA, the CDR3 is TGTGCCTGGTCGACAGGGATTTCTGGCTACACCTTC. Protein sequence: CAWSTGISGYTF.

This clonotype was picked up a small number of times. The rearrangement joins TRBV4-1 to TRBJ2-2; 7 bases match TRBD2. The CDR3 has 17 residues. V shed 1 base, J shed 6 bases, and the junction held 11 bases outside the gene matches. Germline CDR1 MGHRA, CDR2 YSYEKL. This CDR3 is CASSQVAMGGVAGELFF. The CDR3 nucleotides read TGCGCCAGCAGCCAAGTTGCGATGGGGGGGGTAGCCGGGGAGCTGTTTTTT.

This clonotype was observed many times. The V and J genes are TRBV7-3 and TRBJ2-7, with D possibly TRBD1 on 6 matching bases. V lost 1 base and J lost 3, with 13 bases in between. CDR1 is SGHTA and CDR2 is FQGTGA in the germline V gene. The CDR3 sequence is 15 residues long. The CDR3: CASSLIGQTNYEQYF. The CDR3 DNA follows: TGTGCCAGCAGCTTAATCGGACAGACGAACTACGAGCAGTACTTC.

On this clonotype: A much larger clone differs from this one at a single base, so this may be a read error. This chain uses TRBV20-1 with TRBJ2-7, with D perhaps TRBD1 or TRBD2 (5 bases each). V shed 4 bases and J shed 12 bases, with 16 bases lying between them. The germline CDR1 and CDR2 sequences are DFQATT and SNEGSKA (reference sequence). The CDR3 has 11 amino acids. CDR3 coding DNA: TGCAGTGCTAAGGGGACGGACCAGCTGTACTTC. This translates into CSAKGTDQLYF.

A few counts support this clonotype. The V gene is TRBV6-5, the J gene TRBJ1-1, with D possibly being TRBD1 (6 bases). V was trimmed by 0 bases and J by 10 bases, leaving 12 bases between them. Germline V CDR1 and CDR2: MNHEY, SVGAGI. This CDR3 is built from 13 residues. The CDR3: CASSYSRGLGAFF. CDR3 DNA: TGTGCCAGCAGTTACTCGCGGGGGCTTGGAGCTTTCTTT.

The rearrangement uses TRBV28 and TRBJ1-2; D is ambiguous. V shed 6 bases and J shed 8 bases, with 13 bases lying between them. The germline V gene encodes CDR1 MDHEN and CDR2 SYDVKM. The CDR3 has 12 residues. CDR3 sequence (DNA): TGTGCCAGCAGCACCGCCCAGGAAGGCTACACCTTC. It yields the protein CASSTAQEGYTF.

This clonotype was observed at least ten times. This chain connects TRBV2 to TRBJ2-7, with D perhaps being TRBD1 or TRBD2 (5 bases each). This CDR3 is 12 amino acids long. CDR1 and CDR2 (germline): SNHLY, FYNNEI. Deletions cut 10 bases from V and 6 bases from J, with 16 bases between. As DNA, the CDR3 is TGTGCCACTCAGAGCAGGGCGGGCGAGCAGTACTTC. Amino acids: CATQSRAGEQYF.

V is TRBV20-1 and J is TRBJ1-5, with D hard to call. The CDR3 totals 13 residues. Germline assignment: CDR1 DFQATT and CDR2 SNEGSKA (reference sequence). The ends were cut back, 1 base at V and 11 bases at J, with 15 bases in the middle. CDR3: CSARVDGSGAQHF. As DNA, the CDR3 is TGCAGTGCTAGAGTTGACGGGTCAGGAGCCCAGCATTTT.

This chain joins TRBV4-1 and TRBJ2-4; D is possibly TRBD1 (6 bases). Between the trimmed V and J ends, which lost 1 base and 1 base, there was a span of 11 bases. This CDR3 is 16 amino acids long. Per germline, CDR1 MGHRA and CDR2 YSYEKL. The CDR3 DNA is TGCGCCAGCAGCCAAGTAGGGGGTTATGCCAAAAACATTCAGTACTTC. Amino acids: CASSQVGGYAKNIQYF.

This clonotype was found a few times. V and J are TRBV12-3 or TRBV12-4 and TRBJ2-7; maybe TRBD1 (5 bases). This CDR3 spans 14 amino acids. V lost 3 bases to trimming and J lost 6 bases, with 15 bases between them. CDR3 sequence: CASSFLTGPSEQYF. In nucleotides, the CDR3 is TGTGCCAGCAGTTTTCTAACAGGCCCCAGCGAGCAGTACTTC.

The V call is TRBV20-1, the J call TRBJ1-1; maybe TRBD1 (5 bases). The V gene's germline CDR1 is DFQATT and CDR2 SNEGSKA (reference sequence). This CDR3 spans 13 amino acids. The CDR3 reads CSPSRASNTEAFF. Written as DNA, the CDR3 is TGCAGCCCGAGCAGGGCTTCGAACACTGAAGCTTTCTTT.

The chain uses TRBV20-1 and TRBJ2-7; D may be TRBD1 (6 bases). Germline V gene data show CDR1 as DFQATT and CDR2 as SNEGSKA (reference sequence). The CDR3 extends over 13 amino acids. The V end lost 4 bases, the J end lost 5 bases, and 15 bases lay between the germline ends. The CDR3 here is CSATVQGYHEQYF. The CDR3 DNA reads TGCAGTGCTACCGTACAGGGATACCACGAGCAGTACTTC.

This clonotype was counted ten times or more. The genes are TRBV10-3 and TRBJ2-7; 7 positions agree with TRBD1. Germline trimming cut 6 bases from V and 2 bases from J; bases unmatched to any gene: 7. The CDR3 covers 14 residues. Germline CDR1 is ENHRY and CDR2 is SYGVKD. For the CDR3, the DNA is TGTGCCATCAGGGCCGGGGACAGCACCTACGAGCAGTACTTC. Amino acid sequence: CAIRAGDSTYEQYF.

This sequence joins TRBV6-1 and TRBJ1-2; D unresolved. V dropped 7 bases and J dropped 8 bases, with 17 bases sitting between them. Germline values: CDR1 MNHNS, CDR2 SASEGT. This CDR3 comprises 13 residues. CDR3 amino acids: CASTPGWGGGYTF. CDR3 DNA: TGTGCCAGCACCCCCGGTTGGGGTGGAGGCTACACCTTC.

This clonotype turned up a few times. The gene calls are TRBV12-3 or TRBV12-4 and TRBJ1-6; TRBD1 matches at 8 bases. The V gene end was trimmed by 3 bases and the J gene end by 7 bases; junction bases not matched to a gene: 5. CDR3 length equals 15 residues. CDR3 sequence: CASSFTGGRNSPLHF. The CDR3 coding sequence is TGTGCCAGCAGTTTTACAGGGGGTAGGAATTCACCCCTCCACTTT.

This clonotype has ten or more counts. The chain couples TRBV11-1 to TRBJ2-7, with 8 bases that match TRBD1. Unmatched junction bases numbered 4, after V lost 5 bases and J lost 7 bases. The CDR3 covers 12 residues. Germline CDR1 reads SGHAT; CDR2 reads FQDESV (reference sequence). CDR3 DNA: TGTGCCAGCAGCCTGGACAGGGAGGAGCAGTACTTC. Its translation: CASSLDREEQYF.